The 9 T cell receptor beta chains listed next were all sequenced from one sample in a study of graft-versus-host responses after intestinal transplantation. Measured with immunoSEQ multiplex PCR; TCRdb has only the in-frame clones, and not every one. Altogether approximately 8,200 clones are present, over 90% being singletons, with the ten largest covering under 2.5%. The sample here was PBMCs, taken 11 days after intestinal transplantation. Source of these receptors: a human patient who received an intestinal transplant, so some T cells may come from the graft donor.

The CDR3 sequence is CASSDSSGGANEQFF. CDR3 DNA sequence: TGTGCCAGCAGTGACTCTAGCGGGGGGGCCAATGAGCAGTTCTTC. This rearrangement joins TRBV6-4 to TRBJ2-1, with TRBD2 matching 11 bases. The J segment lost 6 bases and the V segment lost 0 bases, leaving 1 base of the junction unmatched. The CDR3 runs 15 residues. CDR1 is MRHNA and CDR2 is SNTAGT in the germline V gene.

The chain recombines TRBV2 with TRBJ2-3; the match to TRBD1 covers 9 bases. Germline values: CDR1 SNHLY, CDR2 FYNNEI. V dropped 9 bases and J dropped 6; count of bases not matched to a gene: 7. The CDR3 is 13 amino acids. Here the CDR3 DNA reads TGTGCCAGTACAGGGGGCGATACGGATACGCAGTATTTT. The encoded protein is CASTGGDTDTQYF.

In this sample, this clone turned up a few times. The DNA of the CDR3 is TGTGCCAGTAGTAAGGGACTAGCGGGCAATGAGCAGTTCTTC. It codes for CASSKGLAGNEQFF. This sequence joins TRBV19 and TRBJ2-1; TRBD2 agrees at 12 bases. Germline values: CDR1 LNHDA, CDR2 SQIVND (reference sequence). This CDR3 contains 14 residues. Germline trimming cut 4 bases from V and 6 bases from J; bases unmatched to any gene: 1.

As for this clone: Other DNA sequences in the same sample also yield this CDR3. The genes are TRBV28 and TRBJ2-1; D uncertain. Trimming took 2 bases from V and 1 from J, leaving 3 bases between them. The germline V gene has CDR1 MDHEN and CDR2 SYDVKM. This CDR3 contains 13 residues. CDR3 coding DNA: TGTGCCAGCAGTTTAGCGTCCTACAATGAGCAGTTCTTC. It codes for CASSLASYNEQFF.

This sequence joins TRBV14 and TRBJ1-2; 12 bases match TRBD1. V gave up 2 bases and J gave up 8 bases; unmatched junction bases: 12. The CDR3 consists of 17 residues. Germline lookup yields CDR1 SGHDN and CDR2 FVKESK. The CDR3 DNA sequence: TGTGCCAGCAGCCAAAAGCTCCCCGGGACAGGGGGCGAGGGCTACACCTTC. It specifies CASSQKLPGTGGEGYTF.

J is TRBJ2-7 and V is TRBV5-1; D ambiguous. V was clipped by 6 bases and J by 4 bases, with 14 bases between them. Germline V gene data show CDR1 as SGHRS and CDR2 as YFSETQ. The CDR3 runs 13 residues. CDR3 amino acids: CASKEIGSYEQYF. CDR3 DNA sequence: TGCGCCAGCAAGGAGATTGGCTCTTACGAGCAGTACTTC.

This rearrangement joins TRBV30 to TRBJ2-2; D unresolved. V dropped 3 bases and J dropped 7 bases, with 6 bases sitting between them. There are 11 residues in the CDR3. Germline-derived CDR1 and CDR2 are GTSNPN and SVGIG (reference sequence). The CDR3 spells CAWSRSGELFF. The CDR3 DNA is TGTGCCTGGAGCCGGAGCGGGGAGCTGTTTTTT.

The V and J genes are TRBV9 and TRBJ1-3, with D possibly matching TRBD1 (5 bases). The germline CDR1 and CDR2 sequences are SGDLS and YYNGEE. Trimming cost V 7 bases and J 2 bases, with 16 bases left between them. This CDR3 is built from 15 residues. The CDR3 loop is CASFPLPGTGNTIYF. CDR3 sequence (DNA): TGTGCCAGCTTCCCCTTACCAGGGACTGGAAACACCATATATTTT.

The chain links TRBV7-9 to TRBJ1-6, with D unclear. V was trimmed by 3 bases and J by 16 bases, leaving 13 bases between them. CDR3 length: 12 residues. The germline CDR1 and CDR2 sequences are SEHNR and FQNEAQ (reference sequence). CDR3 loop: CASSLGPMGLHF. CDR3 coding DNA: TGTGCCAGCAGCTTGGGCCCTATGGGTCTCCACTTT.